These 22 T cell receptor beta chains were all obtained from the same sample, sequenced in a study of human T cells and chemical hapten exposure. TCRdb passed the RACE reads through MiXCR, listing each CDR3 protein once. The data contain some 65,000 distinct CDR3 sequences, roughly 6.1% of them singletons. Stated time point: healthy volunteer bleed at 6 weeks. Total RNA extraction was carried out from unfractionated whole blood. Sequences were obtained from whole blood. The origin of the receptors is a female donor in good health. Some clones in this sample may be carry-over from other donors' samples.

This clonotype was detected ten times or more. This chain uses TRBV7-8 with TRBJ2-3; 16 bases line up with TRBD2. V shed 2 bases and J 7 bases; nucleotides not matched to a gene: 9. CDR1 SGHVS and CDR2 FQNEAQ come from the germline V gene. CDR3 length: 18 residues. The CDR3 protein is CASSLTAGTSGRGNTQYF. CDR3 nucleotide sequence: TGTGCCAGCAGCTTAACCGCCGGGACTAGCGGGAGGGGAAATACGCAGTATTTT.

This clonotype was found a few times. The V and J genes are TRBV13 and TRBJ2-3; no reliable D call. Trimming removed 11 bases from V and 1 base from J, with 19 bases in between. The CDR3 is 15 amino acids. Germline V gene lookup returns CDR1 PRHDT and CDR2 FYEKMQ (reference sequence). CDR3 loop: CASSAVFEGTDTQYF. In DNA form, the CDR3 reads TGTGCCTCTTCTGCGGTTTTCGAGGGCACAGATACGCAGTATTTT.

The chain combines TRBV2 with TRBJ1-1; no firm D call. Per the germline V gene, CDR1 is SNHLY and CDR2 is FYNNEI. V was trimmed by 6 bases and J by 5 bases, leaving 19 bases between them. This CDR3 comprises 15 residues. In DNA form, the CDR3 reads TGTGCCAGCAGAGGCTTGACTGGAGGTGGGACTGAAGCTTTCTTT. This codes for CASRGLTGGGTEAFF.

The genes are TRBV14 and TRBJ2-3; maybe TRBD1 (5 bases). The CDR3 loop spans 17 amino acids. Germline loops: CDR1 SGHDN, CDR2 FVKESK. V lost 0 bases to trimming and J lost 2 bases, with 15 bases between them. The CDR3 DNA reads TGTGCCAGCAGCCAAGATGCCCGCAGGACATCCACAGATACGCAGTATTTT. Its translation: CASSQDARRTSTDTQYF.

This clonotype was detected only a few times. CDR3 nucleotides: TGTGCCAGCAGGGAACCGGGACTAGCGGGAAGCTCCTACGAGCAGTACTTC. Translating gives CASREPGLAGSSYEQYF. The chain links TRBV28 to TRBJ2-7; 13 nucleotides match TRBD2. This CDR3 spans 17 amino acids. From germline, CDR1 is MDHEN and CDR2 SYDVKM. The V gene end was trimmed by 6 bases and the J gene end by 0 bases; junction bases not matched to a gene: 8. The variable domain in full, with the rest retrieved from reference TRBV28 and TRBJ2-7, is DVKVTQSSRYLVKRTGEKVFLECVQDMDHENMFWYRQDPGLGLRLIYFSYDVKMKEKGDIPEGYSVSREKKERFSLILESASTNQTSMYLCASREPGLAGSSYEQYFGPGTRLTVT.

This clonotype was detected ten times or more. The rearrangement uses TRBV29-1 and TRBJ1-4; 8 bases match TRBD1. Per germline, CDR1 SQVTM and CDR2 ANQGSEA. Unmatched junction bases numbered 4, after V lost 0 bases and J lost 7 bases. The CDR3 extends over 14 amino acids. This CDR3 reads CSVEDRDRSEKLFF. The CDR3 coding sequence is TGCAGCGTTGAAGATCGGGACAGGTCTGAAAAACTGTTTTTT.

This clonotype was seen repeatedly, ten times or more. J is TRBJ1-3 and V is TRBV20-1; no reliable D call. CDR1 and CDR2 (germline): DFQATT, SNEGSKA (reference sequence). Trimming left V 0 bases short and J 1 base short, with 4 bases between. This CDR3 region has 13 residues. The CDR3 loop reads CSARDKSGNTIYF. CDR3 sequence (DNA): TGCAGTGCTAGAGATAAATCTGGAAACACCATATATTTT.

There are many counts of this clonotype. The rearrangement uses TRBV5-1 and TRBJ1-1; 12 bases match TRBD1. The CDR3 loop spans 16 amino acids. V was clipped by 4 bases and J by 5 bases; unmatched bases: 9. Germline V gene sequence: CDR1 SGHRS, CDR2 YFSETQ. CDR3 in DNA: TGCGCCAGCAGCCCTCAGGGGACAGGGGGCCTGACTGAAGCTTTCTTT. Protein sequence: CASSPQGTGGLTEAFF.

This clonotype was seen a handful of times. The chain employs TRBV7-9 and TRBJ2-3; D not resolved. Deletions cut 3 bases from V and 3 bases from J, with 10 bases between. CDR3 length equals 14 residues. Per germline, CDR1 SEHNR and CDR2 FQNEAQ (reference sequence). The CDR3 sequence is CASSFFGRTDTQYF. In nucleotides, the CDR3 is TGTGCCAGCAGCTTTTTTGGACGTACAGATACGCAGTATTTT.

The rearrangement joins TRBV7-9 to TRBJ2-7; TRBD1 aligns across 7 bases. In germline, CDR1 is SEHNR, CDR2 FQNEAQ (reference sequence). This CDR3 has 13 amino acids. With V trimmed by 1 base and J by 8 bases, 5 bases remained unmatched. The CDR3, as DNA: TGTGCCAGCAGCTTAGACAGGGGATCTCAGCAGTACTTC. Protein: CASSLDRGSQQYF. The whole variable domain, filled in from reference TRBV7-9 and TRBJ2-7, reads DTGVSQNPRHKITKRGQNVTFRCDPISEHNRLYWYRQTLGQGPEFLTYFQNEAQLEKSRLLSDRFSAERPKGSFSTLEIQRTEQGDSAMYLCASSLDRGSQQYFGPGTRLTVT.

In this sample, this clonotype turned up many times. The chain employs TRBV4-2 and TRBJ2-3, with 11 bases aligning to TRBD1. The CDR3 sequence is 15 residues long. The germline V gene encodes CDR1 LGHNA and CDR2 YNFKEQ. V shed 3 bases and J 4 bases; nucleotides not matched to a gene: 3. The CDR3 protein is CASSQGQGEADTQYF. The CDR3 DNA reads TGTGCCAGCAGCCAGGGACAGGGGGAGGCAGATACGCAGTATTTT.

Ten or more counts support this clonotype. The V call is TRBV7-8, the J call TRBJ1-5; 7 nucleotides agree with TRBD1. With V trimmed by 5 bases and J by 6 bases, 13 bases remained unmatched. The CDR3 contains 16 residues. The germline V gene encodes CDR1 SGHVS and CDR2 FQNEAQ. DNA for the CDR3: TGTGCCAGCAGCCCCCGTCGAGGGGGCAGCCCTCAGCCCCAGCATTTT. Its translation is CASSPRRGGSPQPQHF.

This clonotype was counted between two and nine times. The CDR3 here is CASTYRGGAPTDTQYF. DNA of the CDR3: TGTGCCAGTACCTACCGGGGGGGCGCACCTACAGATACGCAGTATTTT. The gene calls are TRBV19 and TRBJ2-3, with 8 nucleotides matching TRBD2. This CDR3 is 16 amino acids long. V gave up 7 bases and J gave up 3 bases; unmatched junction bases: 12. From germline, CDR1 is LNHDA and CDR2 SQIVND (reference sequence). The entire variable domain, with the rest obtained from reference TRBV19 and TRBJ2-3, is as follows: DGGITQSPKYLFRKEGQNVTLSCEQNLNHDAMYWYRQDPGQGLRLIYYSQIVNDFQKGDIAEGYSVSREKKESFPLTVTSAQKNPTAFYLCASTYRGGAPTDTQYFGPGTRLTVL.

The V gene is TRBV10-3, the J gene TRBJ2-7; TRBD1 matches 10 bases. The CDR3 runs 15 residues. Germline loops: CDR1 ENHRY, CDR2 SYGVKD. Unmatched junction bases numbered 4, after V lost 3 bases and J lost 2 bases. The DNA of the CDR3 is TGTGCCATCAGTGACCTTGGACAGGGGGCCTACGAGCAGTACTTC. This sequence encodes CAISDLGQGAYEQYF.

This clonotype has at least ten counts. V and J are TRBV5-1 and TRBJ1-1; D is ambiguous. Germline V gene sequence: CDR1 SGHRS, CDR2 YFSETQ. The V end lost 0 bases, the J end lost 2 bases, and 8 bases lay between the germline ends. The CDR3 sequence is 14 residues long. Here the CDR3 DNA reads TGCGCCAGCAGCTTGGGGGATTTCAACACTGAAGCTTTCTTT. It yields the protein CASSLGDFNTEAFF. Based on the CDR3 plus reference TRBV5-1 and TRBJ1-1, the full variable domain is KAGVTQTPRYLIKTRGQQVTLSCSPISGHRSVSWYQQTPGQGLQFLFEYFSETQRNKGNFPGRFSGRQFSNSRSEMNVSTLELGDSALYLCASSLGDFNTEAFFGQGTRLTVV.

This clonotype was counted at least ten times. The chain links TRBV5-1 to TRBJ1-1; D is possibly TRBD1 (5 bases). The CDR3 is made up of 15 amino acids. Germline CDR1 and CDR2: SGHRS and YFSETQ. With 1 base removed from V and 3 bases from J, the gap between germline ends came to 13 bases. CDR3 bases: TGCGCCAGCAGCTTGAGCCAGGGATGGGACACTGAAGCTTTCTTT. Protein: CASSLSQGWDTEAFF.

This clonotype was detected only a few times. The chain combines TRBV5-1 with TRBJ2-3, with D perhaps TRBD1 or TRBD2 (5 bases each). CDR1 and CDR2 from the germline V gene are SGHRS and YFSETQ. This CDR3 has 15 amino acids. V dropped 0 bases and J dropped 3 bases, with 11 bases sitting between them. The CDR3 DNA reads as TGCGCCAGCAGCTTGGATTTTGGGGGAACAGATACGCAGTATTTT. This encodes CASSLDFGGTDTQYF.

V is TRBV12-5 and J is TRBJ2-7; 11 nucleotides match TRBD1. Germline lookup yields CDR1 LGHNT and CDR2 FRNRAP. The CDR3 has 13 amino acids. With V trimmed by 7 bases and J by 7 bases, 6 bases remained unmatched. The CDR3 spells CASDGQGAGEQYF. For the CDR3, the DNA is TGTGCTAGTGATGGACAGGGGGCAGGGGAGCAGTACTTC.

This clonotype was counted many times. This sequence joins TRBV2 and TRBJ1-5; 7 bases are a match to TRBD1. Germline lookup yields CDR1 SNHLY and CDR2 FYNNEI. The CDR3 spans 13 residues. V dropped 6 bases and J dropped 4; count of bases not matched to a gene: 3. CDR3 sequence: CASSGQVNQPQHF. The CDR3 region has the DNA TGTGCCAGCAGCGGACAGGTTAATCAGCCCCAGCATTTT.

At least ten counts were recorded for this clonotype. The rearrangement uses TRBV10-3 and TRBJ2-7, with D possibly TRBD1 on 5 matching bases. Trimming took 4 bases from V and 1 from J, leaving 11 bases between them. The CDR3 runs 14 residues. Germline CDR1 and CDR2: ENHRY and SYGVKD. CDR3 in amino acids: CAISATQGSYEQYF. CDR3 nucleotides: TGTGCCATCAGTGCCACCCAGGGATCCTACGAGCAGTACTTC.

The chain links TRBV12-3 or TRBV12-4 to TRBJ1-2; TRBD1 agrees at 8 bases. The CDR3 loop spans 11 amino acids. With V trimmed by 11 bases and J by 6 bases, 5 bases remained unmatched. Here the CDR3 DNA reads TGTGCCGCCAGGACAGGGAATGGCTACACCTTC. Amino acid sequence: CAARTGNGYTF.

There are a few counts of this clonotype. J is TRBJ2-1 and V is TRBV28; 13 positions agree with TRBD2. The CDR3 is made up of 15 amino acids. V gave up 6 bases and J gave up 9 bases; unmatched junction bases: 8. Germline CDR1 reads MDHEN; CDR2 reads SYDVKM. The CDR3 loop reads CASRWTSGRSAEQFF. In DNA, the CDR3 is TGTGCCAGCAGGTGGACTAGCGGGAGATCCGCTGAGCAGTTCTTC. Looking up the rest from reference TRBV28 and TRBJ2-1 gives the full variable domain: DVKVTQSSRYLVKRTGEKVFLECVQDMDHENMFWYRQDPGLGLRLIYFSYDVKMKEKGDIPEGYSVSREKKERFSLILESASTNQTSMYLCASRWTSGRSAEQFFGPGTRLTVL.